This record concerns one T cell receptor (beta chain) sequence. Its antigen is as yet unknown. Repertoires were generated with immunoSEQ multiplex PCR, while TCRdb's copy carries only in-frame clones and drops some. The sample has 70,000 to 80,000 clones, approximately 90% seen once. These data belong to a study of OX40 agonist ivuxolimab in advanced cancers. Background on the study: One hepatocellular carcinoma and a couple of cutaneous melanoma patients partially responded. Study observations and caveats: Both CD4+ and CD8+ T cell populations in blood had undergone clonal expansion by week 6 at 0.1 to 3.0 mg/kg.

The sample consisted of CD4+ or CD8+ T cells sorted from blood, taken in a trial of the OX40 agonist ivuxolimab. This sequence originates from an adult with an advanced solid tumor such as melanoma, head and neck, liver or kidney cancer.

The chain's CDR3 is CASSYSKGWQPQHF. Written as DNA, the CDR3 is TGTGCCAGCAGTTACTCTAAGGGGTGGCAGCCCCAGCATTTT. The chain carries TRBV6-5 and TRBJ1-5; the D gene is possibly TRBD1 (5 bases). Trimming shortened V by 0 bases and J by 7 bases, and 10 bases separated the two germline ends. Germline V gene lookup returns CDR1 MNHEY and CDR2 SVGAGI. The CDR3 runs 14 residues.